This T cell receptor beta chain emerged from a study of post-analysis software for immune sequencing data. Study-level information: Included among the disease courses, which were recorded for the cohort, were relapsing-remitting, secondary progressive and progressive-relapsing multiple sclerosis.

The CDR3 has 14 residues. V was shortened by 6 bases and J by 5 bases, with 15 bases between the two germline ends. Unique molecular identifiers tagged the TCR beta cDNA libraries. T cells numbering roughly 0.95 to 10 million yielded a few hundred thousand cDNA molecules. MiXCR was run by TCRdb on the PCR reads, yielding one entry per CDR3 protein. The repertoire consists of more than 450,000 distinct CDR3 sequences, with about 40% occurring once and the leading ten covering 1.7%. In the case of this clonotype: Antigen: not known.

General study findings and limits: Roughly five TRBV segments appeared more often in patients than in controls, and TRBV5-6, TRBV5-1 and TRBV20-1 were among these. Clustering by F measure revealed strong co-clustering among samples prepared together in one batch. In multiple sclerosis, normalized Chao1 diversity was significantly below that of controls.

Sequenced material: blood. The receptor was isolated from a girl between 5 and 17 years old with multiple sclerosis. The rearrangement uses TRBV12-3 or TRBV12-4 and TRBJ2-3; TRBD1 is a possible D gene (6 bases). CDR3 coding DNA: TGTGCCAGCAGACCCGAACTAGGGGGAGATACGCAGTATTTT. Its translation: CASRPELGGDTQYF.